Here is one TCR beta chain with its context. Its antigen is not identified. The CDR3 loop spans 13 amino acids. CDR1 is GTSNPN and CDR2 is SVGIG in the germline V gene (reference sequence). V lost 6 bases, J lost 2 bases, and 10 bases lay in between. This entry comes from a study of Ad26.COV2.S vaccination and SARS-CoV-2 variants. Study-wide findings and caveats: Non-spike TCR breadth showed similarity between vaccine and placebo recipients. Vaccine recipients showed a spike-specific TCR breadth that was higher than in placebo recipients.

Using immunoSEQ multiplex PCR, the repertoire was profiled, and TCRdb retains in-frame clones only, with some absent. The sample holds roughly 250,000 clones, around nine tenths seen once. Treatment given: 15 to 20 received Ad26.COV2.S at low or high dose, single or two shots; about 5 received placebo; per-sample allocation not given. All samples were drawn on day 63, counting from the first vaccine or placebo injection. Wuhan-strain spike was delivered by a replication-incompetent Ad26 vector. The receptor comes from a person aged 18-60 years who received the Ad26.COV2.S COVID-19 vaccine or a placebo. The sequencing here drew on peripheral blood, taken in a trial of Ad26.COV2.S vaccine versus placebo. The V call is TRBV30, the J call TRBJ2-2; D is ambiguous. CDR3 region: CACLAVNTGELFF. The CDR3 nucleotides read TGTGCCTGTCTGGCGGTAAACACCGGGGAGCTGTTTTTT.